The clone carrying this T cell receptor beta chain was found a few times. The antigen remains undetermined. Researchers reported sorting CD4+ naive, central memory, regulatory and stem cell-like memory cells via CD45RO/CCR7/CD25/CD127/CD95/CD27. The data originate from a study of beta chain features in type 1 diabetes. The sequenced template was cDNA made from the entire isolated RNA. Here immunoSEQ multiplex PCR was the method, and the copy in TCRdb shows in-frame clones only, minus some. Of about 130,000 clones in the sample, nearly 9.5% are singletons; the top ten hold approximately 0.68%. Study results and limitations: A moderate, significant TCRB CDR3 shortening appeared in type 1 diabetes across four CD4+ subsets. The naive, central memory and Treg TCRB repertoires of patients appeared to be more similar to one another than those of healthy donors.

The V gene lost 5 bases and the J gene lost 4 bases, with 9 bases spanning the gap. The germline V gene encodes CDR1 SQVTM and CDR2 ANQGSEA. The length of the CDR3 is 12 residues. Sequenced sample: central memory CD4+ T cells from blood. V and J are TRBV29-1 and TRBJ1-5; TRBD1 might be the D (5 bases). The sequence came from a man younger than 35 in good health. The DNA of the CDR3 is TGCAGCGTTCGGGGGACGAATCAGCCCCAGCATTTT. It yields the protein CSVRGTNQPQHF. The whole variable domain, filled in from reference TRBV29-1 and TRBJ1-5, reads SAVISQKPSRDICQRGTSLTIQCQVDSQVTMMFWYRQQPGQSLTLIATANQGSEATYESGFVIDKFPISRPNLTFSTLTVSNMSPEDSSIYLCSVRGTNQPQHFGDGTRLSIL.